A single sample is the source of the 20 T cell receptor beta chains below, sequenced in a study of metastatic and nonmetastatic thyroid tumors. Thyroid surgery was performed in patients who had received no treatment beforehand. TCRdb re-called the PCR reads with MiXCR. In the table there are tens of thousands of clones, 25% to 35% of which are singletons. Input material: blood. The receptors come from a female donor with papillary thyroid cancer or a benign thyroid nodule (not recorded which). Some clones in this sample may be carry-over from other donors' samples.

The chain is built from TRBV13 and TRBJ2-2, with 9 bases aligning to TRBD2. Losses at the gene ends were 1 base for V and 5 bases for J; bases not matched to a gene: 2. The CDR3 consists of 15 residues. The germline CDR1 and CDR2 sequences are PRHDT and FYEKMQ (reference sequence). DNA of the CDR3: TGTGCCAGCAGCTTAGTGCGGGAGGGGACCGGGGAGCTGTTTTTT. This gives the protein CASSLVREGTGELFF.

The chain combines TRBV30 with TRBJ2-1, with 7 nucleotides matching TRBD2. Trimming took 0 bases from V and 4 from J; bases not matched to a gene: 0. This CDR3 is built from 13 residues. CDR1 is GTSNPN and CDR2 is SVGIG in the germline V gene (reference sequence). CDR3: CAWSVSGYNEQFF. The CDR3 DNA reads as TGTGCCTGGAGTGTTAGCGGGTACAATGAGCAGTTCTTC.

The CDR3 coding sequence is TGTGCCAGCAGGGCACAGGGGCCCAATAACTATGGCTACACCTTC. It encodes CASRAQGPNNYGYTF. The rearrangement joins TRBV7-9 to TRBJ1-2, with 7 bases that match TRBD1. The CDR3 sequence is 15 residues long. The germline CDR1 and CDR2 sequences are SEHNR and FQNEAQ (reference sequence). J was trimmed by 1 base and V by 6 bases; bases with no gene match: 8.

The V and J genes are TRBV28 and TRBJ2-7; tentative D call: TRBD1 (6 bases). CDR1 is MDHEN and CDR2 is SYDVKM in the germline V gene. The CDR3 contains 13 residues. V shed 3 bases and J shed 6 bases, with 12 bases lying between them. The chain's CDR3 is CASSFLQGGEQYF. The CDR3 DNA follows: TGTGCCAGCAGTTTTTTACAGGGTGGCGAGCAGTACTTC.

The chain recombines TRBV6-4 with TRBJ2-6; the D is unclear. Germline lookup yields CDR1 MRHNA and CDR2 SNTAGT. The V end lost 4 bases, the J end lost 0 bases, and 13 bases lay between the germline ends. The CDR3 consists of 17 residues. CDR3 bases: TGTGCCAGCAGTGTCGACCGAGCGTCCTCTGGGGCCAACGTCCTGACTTTC. This encodes CASSVDRASSGANVLTF.

This clone occurred a few times. The chain uses TRBV30 and TRBJ1-2, with 11 bases lining up with TRBD1. Germline CDR1 and CDR2: GTSNPN and SVGIG (reference sequence). V lost 2 bases to trimming and J lost 8 bases; unmatched junction nucleotides: 7. The CDR3 length is 14 residues. The CDR3 DNA reads TGTGCCTGGAGTAAAGGACAGGGGGCTCTCGGCTACACCTTC. It codes for CAWSKGQGALGYTF. Looking up the rest from reference TRBV30 and TRBJ1-2 gives the full variable domain: SQTIHQWPATLVQPVGSPLSLECTVEGTSNPNLYWYRQAAGRGLQLLFYSVGIGQISSEVPQNLSASRPQDRQFILSSKKLLLSDSGFYLCAWSKGQGALGYTFGSGTRLTVV.

The sample holds a few counts of this clone. The chain joins TRBV6-1 to TRBJ1-5; D is ambiguous. Germline CDR1 reads MNHNS; CDR2 reads SASEGT. Trimming removed 6 bases at V and 0 bases at J, with 9 bases between. There are 14 residues in the CDR3. The CDR3 spells CASRLTFSNQPQHF. CDR3 DNA: TGTGCCAGCAGATTGACATTTAGCAATCAGCCCCAGCATTTT.

On this clone itself: The conserved phenylalanine or tryptophan is not found at the CDR3 terminus, so this likely reflects a read error. No DNA is shown, since the ends of the CDR3 on it are uncertain; the CDR3 is the one TCRdb lists. This chain links TRBV5-1 with TRBJ1-6; TRBD1 is taken as the D call from the table, unchecked against the DNA. Termini included, the CDR3 measures 10 amino acids. Germline CDR1 reads SGHRS; CDR2 reads YFSETQ. The chain's CDR3 is CASSNRDRDV.

This clone was found once. The CDR3 reads CAWSRWGAGNTEAFF. CDR3 DNA sequence: TGTGCCTGGAGCCGGTGGGGGGCAGGGAACACTGAAGCTTTCTTT. This chain joins TRBV30 and TRBJ1-1; tentative D call: TRBD1 (6 bases). Germline values: CDR1 GTSNPN, CDR2 SVGIG (reference sequence). Deletions cut 3 bases from V and 1 base from J, with 15 bases between. The CDR3 totals 15 residues.

This clone was seen a single time. V and J are TRBV4-1 and TRBJ1-2; TRBD1 matches at 7 bases. Germline V gives CDR1 MGHRA, CDR2 YSYEKL. The CDR3 is 16 amino acids. After removal of 0 bases from V and 4 bases from J, the junction contained 8 bases not matched to a gene. CDR3 sequence (DNA): TGCGCCAGCAGCCAAGAAGGAGGGGGCGCGGGCTATGGCTACACCTTC. It yields the protein CASSQEGGGAGYGYTF.

In this sample, this clone turned up many times. V usage is TRBV20-1 and J usage is TRBJ2-1; 8 bases align to TRBD2. This CDR3 is 13 amino acids long. Germline V lookup: CDR1 DFQATT, CDR2 SNEGSKA (reference sequence). V shed 7 bases, J shed 5 bases, and the junction held 7 bases outside the gene matches. This CDR3 is CSGVGLGHNEQFF. The CDR3 DNA reads as TGCAGTGGGGTGGGACTAGGGCACAATGAGCAGTTCTTC.

This clone was counted many times. The chain joins TRBV10-1 to TRBJ1-1; D gene uncertain. Germline V gives CDR1 WNHNN, CDR2 SYGVQD (reference sequence). V was trimmed by 0 bases and J by 10 bases, leaving 15 bases between them. This CDR3 is 14 amino acids long. In nucleotides, the CDR3 is TGCGCCAGCAGTGAGTCCTTGGGAGGTCTACGAGCTTTCTTT. As protein: CASSESLGGLRAFF.

By share, this clone counts as large. This rearrangement joins TRBV5-1 to TRBJ2-3; D ambiguous. This CDR3 has 16 amino acids. In germline, CDR1 is SGHRS, CDR2 YFSETQ. V dropped 1 base and J dropped 6 bases, with 18 bases sitting between them. CDR3 loop: CASSLSPVRGIDTQYF. CDR3 bases: TGCGCCAGCAGCTTGAGCCCAGTCCGCGGAATCGATACGCAGTATTTT. Filled out from reference TRBV5-1 and TRBJ2-3, the complete variable domain reads KAGVTQTPRYLIKTRGQQVTLSCSPISGHRSVSWYQQTPGQGLQFLFEYFSETQRNKGNFPGRFSGRQFSNSRSEMNVSTLELGDSALYLCASSLSPVRGIDTQYFGPGTRLTVL.

This rearrangement joins TRBV2 to TRBJ2-1, with 9 bases lining up with TRBD2. Germline lookup yields CDR1 SNHLY and CDR2 FYNNEI. The CDR3 contains 13 residues. After removal of 6 bases from V and 7 bases from J, the junction contained 4 bases not matched to a gene. The DNA for the CDR3 is TGTGCCAGCAGGGGAACTAGCGGGAATGAGCAGTTCTTC. It is translated as CASRGTSGNEQFF.

The chain has TRBV2 and TRBJ2-3; D unclear. This CDR3 has 16 amino acids. Trimming left V 3 bases short and J 1 base short, with 14 bases between. Germline lookup yields CDR1 SNHLY and CDR2 FYNNEI. The CDR3 DNA is TGTGCCAGCAGTGATATCAGGCGGCCTGGCACAGATACGCAGTATTTT. Protein sequence: CASSDIRRPGTDTQYF.

The rearrangement uses TRBV28 and TRBJ1-1; D not resolved. Germline CDR1 and CDR2: MDHEN and SYDVKM. The CDR3 covers 12 residues. V lost 4 bases to trimming and J lost 1 base, with 4 bases between them. In nucleotides, the CDR3 is TGTGCCAGCAGTTACAGGAACACTGAAGCTTTCTTT. It specifies CASSYRNTEAFF.

The chain carries TRBV3-1 and TRBJ2-3; a weak D match, TRBD1 (5 bases). The CDR3 sequence is 15 residues long. Deletions cut 0 bases from V and 4 bases from J, with 11 bases between. Germline V CDR1 and CDR2: LGHDT, YNNKEL (reference sequence). The CDR3 spells CASSQDRAHADTQYF. As DNA, the CDR3 is TGTGCCAGCAGCCAAGACAGGGCACATGCAGATACGCAGTATTTT.

This clone showed up many times. The chain uses TRBV7-2 and TRBJ1-6; no firm D call. This CDR3 region has 15 residues. The ends were cut back, 0 bases at V and 7 bases at J, with 10 bases in the middle. CDR1 SGHTA and CDR2 FQGNSA come from the germline V gene. CDR3 bases: TGTGCCAGCAGCTTAGCTATGGCGGAAAATTCACCCCTCCACTTT. Amino acids: CASSLAMAENSPLHF.

The V and J genes are TRBV11-3 and TRBJ2-2, with D hard to call. With 4 bases removed from V and 5 bases from J, the gap between germline ends came to 11 bases. Germline V gives CDR1 SGHNT, CDR2 YENEEA. This CDR3 has 14 residues. As DNA, the CDR3 is TGTGCCAGCAGCTCCCCCGAGAGAACCGGGGAGCTGTTTTTT. Its translation is CASSSPERTGELFF.

This clone was seen ten or more times. V gene TRBV6-1 combines with J gene TRBJ1-2; D gene ambiguous. Looked up from germline, CDR1 is MNHNS and CDR2 is SASEGT. The CDR3 extends over 11 amino acids. V gave up 3 bases and J gave up 2 bases, with 1 base separating them. The DNA of the CDR3 is TGTGCCAGCAGTGACAACTATGGCTACACCTTC. Translation: CASSDNYGYTF.